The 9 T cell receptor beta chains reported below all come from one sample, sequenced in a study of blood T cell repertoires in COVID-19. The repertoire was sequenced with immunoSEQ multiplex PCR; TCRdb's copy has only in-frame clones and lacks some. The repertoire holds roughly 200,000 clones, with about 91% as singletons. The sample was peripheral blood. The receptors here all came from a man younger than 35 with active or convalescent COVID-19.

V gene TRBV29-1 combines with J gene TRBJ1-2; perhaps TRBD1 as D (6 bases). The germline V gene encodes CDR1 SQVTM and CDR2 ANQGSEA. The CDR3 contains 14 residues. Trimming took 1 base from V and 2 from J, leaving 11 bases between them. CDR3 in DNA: TGCAGCGTTGAAGGGGGGCAGGAAAACTATGGCTACACCTTC. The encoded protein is CSVEGGQENYGYTF. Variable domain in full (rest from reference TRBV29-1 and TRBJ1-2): SAVISQKPSRDICQRGTSLTIQCQVDSQVTMMFWYRQQPGQSLTLIATANQGSEATYESGFVIDKFPISRPNLTFSTLTVSNMSPEDSSIYLCSVEGGQENYGYTFGSGTRLTVV.

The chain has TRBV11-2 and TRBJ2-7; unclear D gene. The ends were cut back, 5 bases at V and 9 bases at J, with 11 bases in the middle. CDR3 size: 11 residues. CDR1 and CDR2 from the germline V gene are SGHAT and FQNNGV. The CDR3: CASSPSTGQYF. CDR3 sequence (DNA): TGTGCCAGCAGCCCCTCGACTGGGCAGTACTTC. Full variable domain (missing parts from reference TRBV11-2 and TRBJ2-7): EAGVAQSPRYKIIEKRQSVAFWCNPISGHATLYWYQQILGQGPKLLIQFQNNGVVDDSQLPKDRFSAERLKGVDSTLKIQPAKLEDSAVYLCASSPSTGQYFGPGTRLTVT.

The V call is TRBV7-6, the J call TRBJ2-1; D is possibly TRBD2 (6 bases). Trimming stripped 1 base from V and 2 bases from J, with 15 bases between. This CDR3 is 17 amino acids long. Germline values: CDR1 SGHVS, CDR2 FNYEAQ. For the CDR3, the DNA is TGTGCCAGCAGCTTAGGTGTGGGCGGGACTGCCTACAATGAGCAGTTCTTC. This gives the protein CASSLGVGGTAYNEQFF.

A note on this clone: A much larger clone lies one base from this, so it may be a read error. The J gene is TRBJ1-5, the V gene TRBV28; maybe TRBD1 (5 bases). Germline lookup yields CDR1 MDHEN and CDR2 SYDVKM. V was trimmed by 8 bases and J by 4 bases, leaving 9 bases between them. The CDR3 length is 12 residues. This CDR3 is CASGSGNQPQHF. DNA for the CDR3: TGTGCCAGCGGGTCAGGGAATCAGCCCCAGCATTTT.

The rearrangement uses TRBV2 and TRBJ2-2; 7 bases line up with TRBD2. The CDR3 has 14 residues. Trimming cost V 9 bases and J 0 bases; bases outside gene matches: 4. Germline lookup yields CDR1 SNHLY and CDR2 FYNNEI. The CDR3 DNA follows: TGTGCCAGTGTCGGACTAGCGAACACCGGGGAGCTGTTTTTT. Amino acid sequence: CASVGLANTGELFF.

This CDR3 reads CASSVSTGTSPGELFF. The CDR3 DNA is TGTGCCAGCAGCGTATCCACAGGTACATCTCCCGGGGAGCTGTTTTTT. V is TRBV5-4 and J is TRBJ2-2; D may be TRBD1 (5 bases). Trimming shortened V by 4 bases and J by 6 bases, and 19 bases separated the two germline ends. The CDR3 has 16 residues. The V gene's germline CDR1 is SGHNT and CDR2 YYREEE (reference sequence).

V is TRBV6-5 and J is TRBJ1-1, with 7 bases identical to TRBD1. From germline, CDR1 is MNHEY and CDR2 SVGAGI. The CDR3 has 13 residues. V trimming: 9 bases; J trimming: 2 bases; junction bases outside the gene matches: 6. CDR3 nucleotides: TGTGCCAGTAGGCGGACAGGCAACACTGAAGCTTTCTTT. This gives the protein CASRRTGNTEAFF.

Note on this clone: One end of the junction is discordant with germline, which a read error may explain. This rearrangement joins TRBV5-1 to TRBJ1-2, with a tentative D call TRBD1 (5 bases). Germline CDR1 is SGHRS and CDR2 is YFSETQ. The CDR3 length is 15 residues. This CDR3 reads CASSLGMGPGYGYTF. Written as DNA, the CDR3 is TGCGCCAGCAGTTTGGGGATGGGGCCTGGCTATGGCTACACCTTC.

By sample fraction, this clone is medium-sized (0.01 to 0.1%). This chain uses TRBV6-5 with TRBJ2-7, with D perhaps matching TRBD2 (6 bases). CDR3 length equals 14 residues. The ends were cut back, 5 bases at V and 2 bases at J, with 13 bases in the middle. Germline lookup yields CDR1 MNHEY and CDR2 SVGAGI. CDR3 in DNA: TGTGCCAGCAGTCCCGGGACTTTGGCCTACGAGCAGTACTTC. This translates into CASSPGTLAYEQYF.